These T cell receptor beta chains were read from a single sample in a study of blood T cell repertoires in COVID-19. TCRdb's copy holds only in-frame clones and misses some; the assay was immunoSEQ multiplex PCR. This table has roughly 69,000 clones, about four fifths appearing once. The sample taken for sequencing was PBMCs or T cells enriched from blood (not recorded which). The receptors shown here come from a woman aged 40 to 55 with acute COVID-19. CDR3s include the opening cysteine and the closing phenylalanine or tryptophan. A D gene is named only where the DNA matches it firmly. Rows give clone size only sometimes, using once, few, many, or a class for an expanded clone.

cdr3_nt,cdr3_aa,d_call,j_call,v_call,clone_size
TGTGCCAGCCGCACGGGACAGGGTGCTTATAGCAATCAGCCCCAGCATTTT,CASRTGQGAYSNQPQHF,TRBD1,TRBJ1-5,TRBV19,NA
TGTGCCAGCCGGACTAGCGGGAGTGCGAACACCGGGGAGCTGTTTTTT,CASRTSGSANTGELFF,TRBD2,TRBJ2-2,TRBV27,NA
TGTGCCAGCTCACCACCCGTCGGGACTAGCGGGGGGGGCACAGATACGCAGTATTTT,CASSPPVGTSGGGTDTQYF,TRBD2,TRBJ2-3,TRBV18,NA
TGTGCCAGCAGCGCGACAGACGGGCTAACTTCACCCCTCCACTTT,CASSATDGLTSPLHF,NA,TRBJ1-6,TRBV9,few
TGTGCCAGCAGCTTAACGTTGGACAGACGCAATCAGCCCCAGCATTTT,CASSLTLDRRNQPQHF,NA,TRBJ1-5,TRBV7-8,NA
TGTGCCAGCAGGGAGACCGGGACAACTAACTATGGCTACACCTTC,CASRETGTTNYGYTF,NA,TRBJ1-2,TRBV5-6,NA
TGTGCCAGCAGTATAAGAACTAGCCAATTAGATACGCAGTATTTT,CASSIRTSQLDTQYF,NA,TRBJ2-3,TRBV11-2,NA
TGCGCCAGCAGCCAACCCGGACAGGGGGAAGGGAAACTGTTTTTT,CASSQPGQGEGKLFF,TRBD1,TRBJ1-4,TRBV4-1,few
TGTGCCAGCTCACCAGGGCAGGGGCAGGGCGCTGAAGCTTTCTTT,CASSPGQGQGAEAFF,NA,TRBJ1-1,TRBV18,NA
TGTGCCAGCAGCGTAGATCAGGGGGCGAAAGAGACCCAGTACTTC,CASSVDQGAKETQYF,TRBD1,TRBJ2-5,TRBV9,few
TGTGCCACCAGCAGAGATGGGGGCAGGGGGCGACTCGTTTCCTCACCCCTCCACTTT,CATSRDGGRGRLVSSPLHF,TRBD1,TRBJ1-6,TRBV15,NA
TGTGCCACCTTGACCCCCGACAGGACTAACTATGGCTACACCTTC,CATLTPDRTNYGYTF,NA,TRBJ1-2,TRBV19,few
TGCGCCAGCGCCCGGGACATAGATAATTCACCCCTCCACTTT,CASARDIDNSPLHF,NA,TRBJ1-6,TRBV10-2,NA
TGTGCCAGCAGCAGGGGACTAGCGGGGGCCCCCTACAATGAGCAGTTCTTC,CASSRGLAGAPYNEQFF,TRBD2,TRBJ2-1,TRBV7-2,NA
TGTGCCAGCAGTTTATCTATTGTTAGACCCCTCCACTTT,CASSLSIVRPLHF,NA,TRBJ1-6,TRBV28,few
TGTGCCAGCTCACCAGGGCAGCTTGGCACCGGGGAGCTGTTTTTT,CASSPGQLGTGELFF,NA,TRBJ2-2,TRBV18,NA
TGTGCCACCATTGAGACTGGGAGCAATGAGCAGTTCTTC,CATIETGSNEQFF,NA,TRBJ2-1,TRBV24-1,NA
TGTGCCAGTAGTAACAAAGAAACAACTAATGAAAAACTGTTTTTT,CASSNKETTNEKLFF,NA,TRBJ1-4,TRBV19,NA
TGTGCCAGCAGTTCCGGGGATATGAACACTGAAGCTTTCTTT,CASSSGDMNTEAFF,NA,TRBJ1-1,TRBV28,NA
TGCAGCGTTATAGACAGGGCGTTTGCGGGTGAGCAGTTCTTC,CSVIDRAFAGEQFF,TRBD1,TRBJ2-1,TRBV29-1,NA
TGCGCCAGCAGCACAGGACAGGGGGGAACCTACGAGCAGTACTTC,CASSTGQGGTYEQYF,TRBD1,TRBJ2-7,TRBV5-1,NA
TGTGCCAGCAGCACACGACCGGGACAAGAGACCCAGTACTTC,CASSTRPGQETQYF,NA,TRBJ2-5,TRBV11-2,NA
TGTGCCAGCAGCCCCGGGACAGGGAATGGCTACACCTTC,CASSPGTGNGYTF,TRBD1,TRBJ1-2,TRBV27,NA
TGTGCCAGCAGTTCACCAGGGGTCAATCAGCCCCAGCATTTT,CASSSPGVNQPQHF,NA,TRBJ1-5,TRBV28,NA
TGTGCCAGCAGTTCAAACTTGGCCTACGAGCAGTACTTC,CASSSNLAYEQYF,NA,TRBJ2-7,TRBV12-3/TRBV12-4,NA
TGCGCCAGCAGCTTCGGTTCTCGCGGGGGGGCCCTAAAGACCCAGTACTTC,CASSFGSRGGALKTQYF,TRBD2,TRBJ2-5,TRBV5-1,NA
TGTGCCAGTGGTCTTTCGGGTGGAAACACCATATATTTT,CASGLSGGNTIYF,NA,TRBJ1-3,TRBV6-5,once
TGTGCCAGCAGCTTCGGGGGGAAAAACATTCAGTACTTC,CASSFGGKNIQYF,TRBD2,TRBJ2-4,TRBV27,NA
TGTGCCAGCAGCCAAGACGTGACTAGCGGGCGAGAGACCCAGTACTTC,CASSQDVTSGRETQYF,TRBD2,TRBJ2-5,TRBV3-1/TRBV3-2,NA
TGTGCCAGCAGCTTGGGTGGTCAAGGGCAGGGTGAAAAACTGTTTTTT,CASSLGGQGQGEKLFF,NA,TRBJ1-4,TRBV5-4,once
TGTGCCAGTAGTATTAGCGGGAGCACAGATACGCAGTATTTT,CASSISGSTDTQYF,TRBD2,TRBJ2-3,TRBV19,NA
TGTGCCAGCAGTTTTACTCTGGGGACAGGCGGGGGCTACACCTTC,CASSFTLGTGGGYTF,TRBD1,TRBJ1-2,TRBV27,NA
TGTGCCAGCAGCCTGTGGACAGGGCTGGAGGAAAAACTGTTTTTT,CASSLWTGLEEKLFF,TRBD1,TRBJ1-4,TRBV7-2,NA
TGTGCCACCAGTGATACCCGGAGGGACACAGATACGCAGTATTTT,CATSDTRRDTDTQYF,NA,TRBJ2-3,TRBV24-1,NA
TGCGCCAGCAGCGCCTATACCGGGACAGCGCAAGAGACCCAGTACTTC,CASSAYTGTAQETQYF,TRBD1,TRBJ2-5,TRBV5-1,NA
TGTGCCAGCAGGGGGGACAGGTTCGGTAACTATGGCTACACCTTC,CASRGDRFGNYGYTF,TRBD1,TRBJ1-2,TRBV27,NA
TGTGCCAGCAGCTTAGTGGGAGGGGGGTACACTGAAGCTTTCTTT,CASSLVGGGYTEAFF,NA,TRBJ1-1,TRBV7-2,NA
TGTGCCAGCAGTTTAGGCCTAAACACTGAAGCTTTCTTT,CASSLGLNTEAFF,NA,TRBJ1-1,TRBV12-3/TRBV12-4,few
TGTGCCAGCAGTTTGAGATATAGCAATCAGCCCCAGCATTTT,CASSLRYSNQPQHF,NA,TRBJ1-5,TRBV27,once
TGTGCCAGCAGCTTGACTAGCGGTAGGAATGAGCAGTTCTTC,CASSLTSGRNEQFF,TRBD2,TRBJ2-1,TRBV7-3,NA
TGTGCCAGTAAGGGACAGGGGGAGTACGAGCAGTACTTC,CASKGQGEYEQYF,TRBD1,TRBJ2-7,TRBV19,few
TGTGCTAGTGGGCAGGGGCTAAGCGAAGCTTTCTTT,CASGQGLSEAFF,NA,TRBJ1-1,TRBV12-5,NA
TGTGCCAGCAGACCCGTGGTCCGCAGGGGGCTAAGGTTGAACACCGGGGAGCTGTTTTTT,CASRPVVRRGLRLNTGELFF,TRBD1,TRBJ2-2,TRBV27,NA
TGTGCCAGCAGGGGGCGGGGCTCAATATACAATGAGCAGTTCTTC,CASRGRGSIYNEQFF,NA,TRBJ2-1,TRBV27,once
TGTGCCAGCAGTCCGACAGGGCGTCTCCCCCCCTCCTACAATGAGCAGTTCTTC,CASSPTGRLPPSYNEQFF,TRBD1,TRBJ2-1,TRBV6-2/TRBV6-3,once
TGTGCCAGCAGCCCCCTTAGAGGAATAGCCAAAAACATTCAGTACTTC,CASSPLRGIAKNIQYF,NA,TRBJ2-4,TRBV5-7,NA
TGTGCCAGCAGAATGGACAGGAGGGTCTCCACTGAAGCTTTCTTT,CASRMDRRVSTEAFF,TRBD1,TRBJ1-1,TRBV6-4,NA
TGTGCCAGCAGGACGGACAGGGTCCCGCTGAACACTGAAGCTTTCTTT,CASRTDRVPLNTEAFF,TRBD1,TRBJ1-1,TRBV27,NA
TGTGCCAGCAGCCGGGGGGGATCACCCCTCCACTTT,CASSRGGSPLHF,NA,TRBJ1-6,TRBV5-4,NA
TGTGCCAGCAGCTTGGCTGACATGGGGGGTAAACTGTTTTTT,CASSLADMGGKLFF,NA,TRBJ1-4,TRBV5-6,NA
TGTGCCAGCAGCCGGACAGGGGCCGAGGGGTACCAAGAGACCCAGTACTTC,CASSRTGAEGYQETQYF,TRBD1,TRBJ2-5,TRBV11-2,few
TGTGCCAGCAGTGACACAGGGGCGATATTTGAAAAACTGTTTTTT,CASSDTGAIFEKLFF,TRBD1,TRBJ1-4,TRBV28,NA
TGTGCCAGCAGCTTAACGGCGGGACTAGCCAATGAGCAGTTCTTC,CASSLTAGLANEQFF,TRBD2,TRBJ2-1,TRBV11-3,NA
TGTGCCAGCAGCCTGGACAAGGTCTATGGCTACACCTTC,CASSLDKVYGYTF,NA,TRBJ1-2,TRBV6-6,NA
TGTGCCAGTAGTACGGGTCCCGGGGCTTTCTTT,CASSTGPGAFF,NA,TRBJ1-1,TRBV19,NA
TGTGCCAGCAGTTTAAGGCAGGGGGCCCTAGACACCTTC,CASSLRQGALDTF,TRBD1,TRBJ1-2,TRBV12-3/TRBV12-4,NA
TGCGCCAGCAGCTTGGCCACAGGGTCTTATTCACCCCTCCACTTT,CASSLATGSYSPLHF,NA,TRBJ1-6,TRBV5-1,NA